A single T cell receptor (beta chain) is shown here with its context. This clone was picked up a small number of times. Its binding antigen is unknown. Within one base of it there is no much larger clone, and no base qualities were kept. This specimen includes other DNA sequences encoding the same CDR3. CDR1 SGHAT and CDR2 FQNNGV were looked up in the germline V gene. The CDR3 covers 12 residues, taking in both the cysteine and the phenylalanine. The entry retains the CDR3 DNA only, 36 bases that are in frame from base 1. Trimming at the junction amounts to 1 base on V and 6 bases on J, and the germline ends lie 7 bases apart. The data stem from a study of OX40 agonist ivuxolimab in advanced cancers. Study-level background: Ivuxolimab was a fully human IgG2 agonistic monoclonal antibody targeting the costimulatory receptor OX40 (CD134). A male proportion of roughly 80% and a mean age of around 60 years, ranging from about 23 to 90, were recorded for the dose-escalation cohort. Prior anti-PD-1, anti-PD-L1 or anti-CTLA-4 therapy was permitted, and checkpoint inhibitors had been received by about two fifths of dose-escalation patients. Intravenous ivuxolimab was administered to patients every 2 weeks at six dose levels: 0.01, 0.1, 0.3, 1.5, 3 and 10 mg/kg. Of the roughly 51 dose-escalation patients, hepatocellular carcinoma was present in around 20, melanoma in approximately 15, renal cell carcinoma in 9 and head and neck cancer in 9. The paper reports the monotherapy dose-escalation portion (N of about 47 patients) of the phase I ivuxolimab trial. Partial responses were achieved by three dose-escalation patients, of whom one had hepatocellular carcinoma and two had cutaneous melanoma. The purpose of peripheral TCRbeta sequencing was to test whether ivuxolimab changed TCR sequence diversity and led to clonal T-cell expansion. General conclusions and limits of the study: At doses of 0.1 to 3.0 mg/kg, clonal expansion of both CD4+ and CD8+ T cells in blood was seen between baseline and week 6. In partial responders in the 0.1-3.0 mg/kg groups, normalized peripheral clonal expansion was found to be among the lowest, especially among CD8+ T cells. Which antigens the clonally expanded peripheral T cells were specific for was not determined. After ivuxolimab, expanded clones were on average more numerous among CD8+ T cells than among CD4+ T cells. Low levels of normalized T-cell clonal expansion were also shown by some nonresponding patients.

The trial excluded patients who had a history of autoimmune disease or who were on systemic immunosuppression. Peripheral blood for TCR sequencing was drawn from every dose cohort at baseline, at cycle 4 day 1 and at cycle 7 day 1. Samples came from an open-label, multicenter, first-in-human phase I dose-escalation trial of ivuxolimab. Adults with locally advanced or metastatic melanoma, renal cell, hepatocellular, or head and neck squamous cell carcinoma were enrolled in the trial. CD4+ and CD8+ T cells were sorted separately from peripheral blood before TCR sequencing. Genomic DNA was isolated from the sorted cells so that the TCRbeta CDR3 region could be sequenced. The immunoSEQ Assay was used for sequencing of TCRbeta CDR3 regions. This immuneACCESS table, as held by TCRdb, lists in-frame sequences with V and J called but not all clones. Of the missing ones, under half trace to an unresolved V gene in checked studies; the others have no known cause. The sample table lists approximately 27,000 clones, 70% to 80% of them with a count of one. Over 12% of the sample is taken by the ten largest.

The rearrangement combines TRBV11-2 with TRBJ2-7, with a weak D call of TRBD2 (6 bases match). Sequences were derived from CD4+ or CD8+ T cells sorted from blood, sampled in a trial of the OX40 agonist ivuxolimab. The TCR was taken from an adult with an advanced solid tumor such as melanoma, head and neck, liver or kidney cancer. CDR3 protein: CASSLGGVEQYF. The DNA sequence follows: TGTGCCAGCAGCTTAGGCGGGGTCGAGCAGTACTTC.